Following are 22 T cell receptor beta chains from one sample sequenced in a study of regulatory T cells in long-lasting Graves disease. Time point reported: persistent/refractory GD, antithyroid drugs over 5 years with positive TRAb. The TCR library was made from RNA that had been extracted from PBMCs in TRIzol. Arm-PCR with iRepertoire HTBI primers amplified the CDR3 regions for these TCR beta libraries. Each CDR3 protein is one row after TCRdb ran MiXCR on the multiplex PCR reads. The sample shows about 300,000 distinct CDR3 sequences, roughly a fifth of them seen only once. The sequencing here drew on peripheral blood mononuclear cells (PBMCs), taken when the disease was refractory, from a patient treated with antithyroid drugs. These receptors were collected from a female donor with Graves disease.

The chain combines TRBV29-1 with TRBJ2-5, with D tentatively TRBD1 (5 bases). Germline-derived CDR1 and CDR2 are SQVTM and ANQGSEA. There are 13 residues in the CDR3. Trimming took off 3 bases at V and 0 bases at J, with 8 bases between the two ends. CDR3 amino acids: CSVEGPNQETQYF. The CDR3 DNA sequence: TGCAGCGTTGAGGGGCCAAACCAAGAGACCCAGTACTTC.

This clonotype appeared many times. This sequence joins TRBV28 and TRBJ2-5; TRBD1 or TRBD2 may be the D gene (5 bases each). This CDR3 is 17 amino acids long. Germline lookup yields CDR1 MDHEN and CDR2 SYDVKM. With 4 bases removed from V and 5 bases from J, the gap between germline ends came to 23 bases. CDR3 nucleotide sequence: TGTGCCAGCAGTTCCAATGAAGCCGGGACCTTGGAGGAGACCCAGTACTTC. Amino acids: CASSSNEAGTLEETQYF.

The rearrangement uses TRBV2 and TRBJ2-1; D unresolved. This CDR3 is 15 amino acids long. Germline loops: CDR1 SNHLY, CDR2 FYNNEI. The ends were cut back, 3 bases at V and 7 bases at J, with 16 bases in the middle. The CDR3 spells CASSEGQRLVNEQFF. CDR3 DNA: TGTGCCAGCAGTGAGGGTCAGCGATTGGTAAATGAGCAGTTCTTC.

The sample holds many counts of this clonotype. The chain is built from TRBV3-1 and TRBJ2-5; 10 bases are a match to TRBD2. The CDR3 spans 15 residues. The germline gives CDR1 LGHDT, CDR2 YNNKEL (reference sequence). V gave up 4 bases and J gave up 3 bases; unmatched junction bases: 5. CDR3 sequence reads: CASSRTLAGKETQYF. The CDR3 DNA sequence: TGTGCCAGCAGCCGCACACTAGCGGGAAAAGAGACCCAGTACTTC.

The table lists this clonotype with many counts. V gene TRBV11-2 combines with J gene TRBJ2-5; 11 nucleotides agree with TRBD2. The CDR3 length is 17 residues. The germline V gene encodes CDR1 SGHAT and CDR2 FQNNGV. V gave up 5 bases and J gave up 1 base; unmatched junction bases: 9. For the CDR3, the DNA is TGTGCCAGCAGCCCCCGCGCCGGGACTAGCGGCCAAGAGACCCAGTACTTC. It encodes CASSPRAGTSGQETQYF.

This clonotype was seen just once. The rearrangement joins TRBV6-9 to TRBJ2-7; D unresolved. The V end was cut by 4 bases, the J end by 2 bases, with 6 bases between. The length of the CDR3 is 12 residues. Germline V lookup: CDR1 MNHGY, CDR2 SVAAGI. CDR3: CASSSRTYEQYF. The CDR3 DNA follows: TGTGCCAGCAGTTCGCGTACCTACGAGCAGTACTTC.

This clonotype was recorded many times. This sequence joins TRBV6-1 and TRBJ1-2; D gene uncertain. CDR1 MNHNS and CDR2 SASEGT come from the germline V gene. The V gene lost 6 bases and the J gene lost 3 bases, with 14 bases spanning the gap. The CDR3 is 14 residues long. The CDR3 region has the DNA TGTGCCAGCAGACCGGGAGGACGGGACTATGGCTACACCTTC. Translation: CASRPGGRDYGYTF.

This clonotype was picked up many times. The V and J genes are TRBV10-3 and TRBJ2-7; no reliable D call. CDR1 is ENHRY and CDR2 is SYGVKD in the germline V gene. The length of the CDR3 is 12 residues. The V gene lost 3 bases and the J gene lost 6 bases, with 9 bases spanning the gap. CDR3 sequence: CAISENSPEQYF. In nucleotides, the CDR3 is TGTGCCATCAGTGAAAACAGCCCCGAGCAGTACTTC.

In its sample, this clonotype was seen many times. The rearrangement joins TRBV7-2 to TRBJ2-6; 11 nucleotides line up with TRBD1. Germline V gives CDR1 SGHTA, CDR2 FQGNSA. With V trimmed by 0 bases and J by 3 bases, 1 base remained unmatched. This CDR3 has 17 residues. The CDR3 DNA is TGTGCCAGCAGCTTAGCGGGACAGGGGGTTGGGGCCAACGTCCTGACTTTC. It codes for CASSLAGQGVGANVLTF.

In DNA, the CDR3 is TGCAGCGCAAGAAATTCATGGGGGACAGGGGGTTCTGGTGAGCAGTTCTTC. Translated, it gives CSARNSWGTGGSGEQFF. The chain employs TRBV29-1 and TRBJ2-1; TRBD1 matches at 11 bases. The CDR3 totals 17 residues. CDR1 and CDR2 (germline): SQVTM, ANQGSEA. J lost 9 bases, V lost 7 bases, and 20 bases had no gene match.

This clonotype appeared many times. V and J are TRBV28 and TRBJ2-7; 8 bases match TRBD1. Germline V gene lookup returns CDR1 MDHEN and CDR2 SYDVKM. The CDR3 runs to 12 residues. The V segment lost 10 bases and the J segment 1 base; nucleotides outside the gene matches: 3. CDR3 sequence: CATRQGSYEQYF. In DNA, the CDR3 is TGTGCCACCAGACAGGGGTCCTACGAGCAGTACTTC.

This clonotype was seen a few times. This chain uses TRBV7-2 with TRBJ1-5, with D unresolved. V shed 1 base and J shed 8 bases, with 9 bases lying between them. This CDR3 spans 13 amino acids. The germline V gene encodes CDR1 SGHTA and CDR2 FQGNSA. As DNA, the CDR3 is TGTGCCAGCAGCTTAGAAGCCCCCGAGCCCCAGCATTTT. Translating gives CASSLEAPEPQHF. Full variable domain (missing parts from reference TRBV7-2 and TRBJ1-5): GAGVSQSPSNKVTEKGKDVELRCDPISGHTALYWYRQSLGQGLEFLIYFQGNSAPDKSGLPSDRFSAERTGGSVSTLTIQRTQQEDSAVYLCASSLEAPEPQHFGDGTRLSIL.

This clonotype was counted at least ten times. A junction boundary mismatches the germline segment, possibly from a read error. The CDR3 spells CASSLAPGSNQPQHF. The CDR3 nucleotides read TGCGCCAGCAGCTTGGCCCCGGGGAGCAATCAGCCCCAGCATTTT. V is TRBV5-5 and J is TRBJ1-5; no clear D gene. CDR1 is SGHKS and CDR2 is YYEKEE in the germline V gene (reference sequence). The CDR3 extends over 15 amino acids. Filled out from reference TRBV5-5 and TRBJ1-5, the complete variable domain reads DAGVTQSPTHLIKTRGQQVTLRCSPISGHKSVSWYQQVLGQGPQFIFQYYEKEERGRGNFPDRFSARQFPNYSSELNVNALLLGDSALYLCASSLAPGSNQPQHFGDGTRLSIL.

The chain combines TRBV28 with TRBJ2-1; 8 bases fit TRBD2. Germline V gene lookup returns CDR1 MDHEN and CDR2 SYDVKM. J was trimmed by 3 bases and V by 5 bases; bases with no gene match: 9. CDR3 length equals 16 residues. The CDR3 protein is CASSGDSGKNYNEQFF. The CDR3 DNA reads TGTGCCAGCAGTGGTGATAGCGGGAAAAACTACAATGAGCAGTTCTTC.

This clonotype has ten or more counts. DNA for the CDR3: TGTGCCAGCAGCCTAAAGGAAGCGGGACTAGCGGGTTTTCAGTACTTC. As protein: CASSLKEAGLAGFQYF. V and J are TRBV7-8 and TRBJ2-7, with 12 positions matching TRBD2. J lost 10 bases, V lost 5 bases, and 15 bases had no gene match. This CDR3 has 16 amino acids. From germline, CDR1 is SGHVS and CDR2 FQNEAQ.

This clonotype was seen at least ten times. The chain is built from TRBV12-3 or TRBV12-4 and TRBJ2-5; 8 nucleotides agree with TRBD2. This CDR3 spans 16 amino acids. With V trimmed by 5 bases and J by 2 bases, 10 bases remained unmatched. The CDR3, as DNA: TGTGCCAGCAGTCCCCATACGGGAGGGTGGCAAGAGACCCAGTACTTC. Protein product: CASSPHTGGWQETQYF.

The chain uses TRBV6-5 and TRBJ2-5, with a weak D call TRBD1 (6 bases). Trimming left V 3 bases short and J 5 bases short, with 16 bases between. This CDR3 is built from 15 residues. CDR1 is MNHEY, CDR2 SVGAGI, per germline. The CDR3 region has the DNA TGTGCCAGCAGTTATTTGAGCAGGGGTGCGGAGACCCAGTACTTC. Its translation: CASSYLSRGAETQYF.

This chain connects TRBV29-1 to TRBJ2-5; the match to TRBD1 covers 9 bases. CDR3 size: 13 residues. Germline CDR1 SQVTM, CDR2 ANQGSEA. With 7 bases clipped from V and 10 bases from J, the junction kept 13 bases outside the gene matches. The DNA for the CDR3 is TGCAGCGCTTTACAGGGGGCGGCTGGGATCCAGTACTTC. Translated, it gives CSALQGAAGIQYF.

This clonotype showed up just a few times. Being one base from a much bigger clone, this may be a read error. The chain is built from TRBV28 and TRBJ1-2; D may be TRBD1 (5 bases). This CDR3 contains 12 residues. CDR1 is MDHEN, CDR2 SYDVKM, per germline. Deletions cut 7 bases from V and 6 bases from J, with 12 bases between. For the CDR3, the DNA is TGTGCCAGCACGACGGGACTCCATGGCTACACCTTC. Translated: CASTTGLHGYTF.

This clonotype has more than one count but fewer than ten. CDR3 bases: TGTGCCAGCAGTTTTTCCCCGAGGGGCAATCAGCCCCAGCATTTT. This sequence encodes CASSFSPRGNQPQHF. This chain connects TRBV28 to TRBJ1-5, with D unresolved. CDR1 MDHEN and CDR2 SYDVKM come from the germline V gene. The CDR3 consists of 15 residues. V was pared by 3 bases and J by 2 bases, with 11 bases between.

This clonotype has at least ten counts. The chain joins TRBV28 to TRBJ2-5; D unclear. CDR3 length equals 16 residues. Germline V gene sequence: CDR1 MDHEN, CDR2 SYDVKM. Trimming left V 4 bases short and J 4 bases short, with 19 bases between. CDR3 sequence: CASSSLKASFGETQYF. In DNA, the CDR3 is TGTGCCAGCAGTTCCCTTAAGGCCTCATTTGGAGAGACCCAGTACTTC.

This clonotype was seen many times. This sequence joins TRBV2 and TRBJ1-1; a possible D gene is TRBD1 (5 bases). Germline loops: CDR1 SNHLY, CDR2 FYNNEI. Trimming shortened V by 6 bases and J by 1 base, and 9 bases separated the two germline ends. The CDR3 extends over 13 amino acids. Here the CDR3 DNA reads TGTGCCAGCAGACAGACAGAGAACACTGAAGCTTTCTTT. Protein: CASRQTENTEAFF.